One sample yielded the 20 T cell receptor beta chains listed below, sequenced in a study of long-term antiretroviral therapy in people with HIV. The authors ran the immunoSEQ assay, v3.0, at survey level. Profiled with immunoSEQ multiplex PCR; TCRdb holds only in-frame clones, not every one. The sample includes 30,000 to 40,000 clones, approximately 72% of them seen just once. The input for sequencing was unsorted PBMCs, taken 3 years after starting antiretroviral therapy. The source is a middle-aged man with HIV.

The chain carries TRBV15 and TRBJ2-7, with a tentative D call TRBD2 (6 bases). The CDR3 extends over 14 amino acids. From germline, CDR1 is LNHNV and CDR2 YYDKDF (reference sequence). Trimming shortened V by 0 bases and J by 4 bases, and 10 bases separated the two germline ends. The CDR3 sequence: CATSRDGGVYEQYF. The CDR3, as DNA: TGTGCCACCAGCAGAGATGGAGGGGTGTACGAGCAGTACTTC.

This sequence joins TRBV2 and TRBJ2-7; TRBD1 matches at 8 bases. Looked up from germline, CDR1 is SNHLY and CDR2 is FYNNEI. V lost 8 bases to trimming and J lost 6 bases; unmatched junction nucleotides: 9. This CDR3 is built from 13 residues. The CDR3 is CASGGQGALEQYF. The CDR3 DNA reads TGTGCCAGCGGAGGACAGGGAGCACTCGAGCAGTACTTC.

The gene calls are TRBV13 and TRBJ1-3; D gene unclear. The germline gives CDR1 PRHDT, CDR2 FYEKMQ (reference sequence). CDR3 size: 14 residues. V shed 3 bases and J shed 0 bases, with 6 bases lying between them. CDR3: CASSLGGSGNTIYF. The CDR3 nucleotides read TGTGCCAGCAGCTTGGGAGGCTCTGGAAACACCATATATTTT.

This clone was counted between two and nine times. A junction end diverges from the germline sequence, so it may reflect a read error. The rearrangement joins TRBV5-1 to TRBJ2-7; 11 bases are a match to TRBD1. The CDR3 consists of 14 residues. Looked up from germline, CDR1 is SGHRS and CDR2 is YFSETQ. For the CDR3, the DNA is TGCGCCAGCAGCTGGGACAGGGGGTCCTTCGAGCAGTACTTC. It translates to CASSWDRGSFEQYF. Combining the CDR3 with reference TRBV5-1 and TRBJ2-7 gives the whole variable domain KAGVTQTPRYLIKTRGQQVTLSCSPISGHRSVSWYQQTPGQGLQFLFEYFSETQRNKGNFPGRFSGRQFSNSRSEMNVSTLELGDSALYLCASSWDRGSFEQYFGPGTRLTVT.

V usage is TRBV7-9 and J usage is TRBJ2-3, with TRBD2 matching 12 bases. Germline V lookup: CDR1 SEHNR, CDR2 FQNEAQ (reference sequence). The V gene end was trimmed by 2 bases and the J gene end by 1 base; junction bases not matched to a gene: 4. This CDR3 is built from 17 residues. This chain's CDR3 is CASSLLAGGRGTDTQYF. The CDR3 DNA follows: TGTGCCAGCAGCTTACTAGCGGGGGGGCGGGGCACAGATACGCAGTATTTT.

The chain joins TRBV6-6 to TRBJ2-1; 14 bases line up with TRBD2. CDR1 and CDR2 (germline): MNHNY, SVGAGI (reference sequence). The trim removed 6 bases at V and 6 bases at J, leaving 4 bases unmatched. CDR3 length: 15 residues. As DNA, the CDR3 is TGTGCCAGCAGCCTGGGGACTAGCGGGGGCAATGAGCAGTTCTTC. Its protein is CASSLGTSGGNEQFF.

This clone was detected a few times. A junction boundary mismatches the germline segment, possibly from a read error. The chain couples TRBV7-7 to TRBJ2-1; D gene uncertain. From germline, CDR1 is SSHAT and CDR2 FNYEAQ (reference sequence). CDR3 length equals 13 residues. The CDR3 loop reads CASSLALHNEQFF. The CDR3 DNA reads TGTGCTAGCAGCTTAGCACTCCACAATGAGCAGTTCTTC.

In nucleotides, the CDR3 is TGTGCCAGCAGTCCTTTGGGCGGACAGGGACTCTACGAGCAGTACTTC. Translated: CASSPLGGQGLYEQYF. The gene calls are TRBV27 and TRBJ2-7; TRBD1 matches at 8 bases. V trimming: 5 bases; J trimming: 3 bases; junction bases outside the gene matches: 12. The CDR3 extends over 16 amino acids. Germline V gives CDR1 MNHEY, CDR2 SMNVEV (reference sequence).

This chain connects TRBV5-1 to TRBJ2-7; 9 bases agree with TRBD1. The CDR3 consists of 14 residues. V dropped 2 bases and J dropped 5; count of bases not matched to a gene: 5. Germline V gives CDR1 SGHRS, CDR2 YFSETQ. CDR3 region: CASSFGQGTDEQYF. CDR3 nucleotides: TGCGCCAGCAGCTTTGGACAGGGGACGGACGAGCAGTACTTC. The variable domain in full, with the rest retrieved from reference TRBV5-1 and TRBJ2-7, is KAGVTQTPRYLIKTRGQQVTLSCSPISGHRSVSWYQQTPGQGLQFLFEYFSETQRNKGNFPGRFSGRQFSNSRSEMNVSTLELGDSALYLCASSFGQGTDEQYFGPGTRLTVT.

This clone occurred once. The J gene is TRBJ1-3, the V gene TRBV6-6; D is unclear. V dropped 2 bases and J dropped 2 bases, with 1 base sitting between them. This CDR3 is 12 amino acids long. Germline CDR1 reads MNHNY; CDR2 reads SVGAGI (reference sequence). The CDR3 sequence is CASSYPGNTIYF. CDR3 in DNA: TGTGCCAGCAGTTACCCTGGAAACACCATATATTTT.

This clone appeared once. This rearrangement joins TRBV25-1 to TRBJ2-7, with TRBD1 as a possible D gene (6 bases). CDR3 length: 16 amino acids. Per the germline V gene, CDR1 is MGHDK and CDR2 is SYGVNS. Trimming cost V 4 bases and J 1 base, with 17 bases left between them. CDR3 nucleotide sequence: TGTGCCAGCAGTGCTACAGGGACGCAACTTTCCTACGAGCAGTACTTC. Amino acids: CASSATGTQLSYEQYF.

This chain links TRBV6-6 with TRBJ2-5; D could derive from TRBD1 or TRBD2 (7 bases each). Germline V gene data show CDR1 as MNHNY and CDR2 as SVGAGI (reference sequence). The CDR3 is 16 residues long. V was clipped by 4 bases and J by 4 bases, with 19 bases between them. The CDR3 here is CASSFRGGRGRETQYF. The DNA of the CDR3 is TGTGCCAGCAGTTTCAGGGGGGGGCGGGGAAGAGAGACCCAGTACTTC.

J is TRBJ1-1 and V is TRBV7-9; the match to TRBD1 covers 8 bases. The germline CDR1 and CDR2 sequences are SEHNR and FQNEAQ (reference sequence). This CDR3 is 14 amino acids long. Trimming removed 4 bases from V and 5 bases from J; junction bases left unmatched: 6. The CDR3, as DNA: TGTGCCAGCAGCTCGGGCAGGGGGCGGACTGAAGCTTTCTTT. Its translation: CASSSGRGRTEAFF.

The rearrangement uses TRBV7-2 and TRBJ2-7; D is unresolved. The ends were cut back, 5 bases at V and 0 bases at J, with 14 bases in the middle. Germline V CDR1 and CDR2: SGHTA, FQGNSA. The CDR3 has 15 amino acids. In nucleotides, the CDR3 is TGTGCCAGCAGCCTAACATGGCAGCTCTCCTACGAGCAGTACTTC. As protein: CASSLTWQLSYEQYF.

This clone was counted between two and nine times. V and J are TRBV5-1 and TRBJ2-2; D gene unclear. The CDR3 has 11 amino acids. The germline V and J ends were trimmed by 0 bases and 9 bases, with 3 bases remaining between them. Germline assignment: CDR1 SGHRS and CDR2 YFSETQ. This chain's CDR3 is CASSLARELFF. The CDR3 DNA is TGCGCCAGCAGCTTGGCTAGGGAGCTGTTTTTT.

The rearrangement links TRBV5-1 to TRBJ2-3; D is tentatively TRBD1 or TRBD2 (6 bases each). The CDR3 sequence is 15 residues long. From germline, CDR1 is SGHRS and CDR2 YFSETQ. V was shortened by 0 bases and J by 3 bases, with 11 bases between the two germline ends. DNA for the CDR3: TGCGCCAGCAGCTTGGGGGGGGCAGTGACAGATACGCAGTATTTT. Its translation: CASSLGGAVTDTQYF.

The chain carries TRBV11-2 and TRBJ2-3, with D tentatively TRBD1 or TRBD2 (6 bases each). Germline lookup yields CDR1 SGHAT and CDR2 FQNNGV. V dropped 2 bases and J dropped 6 bases, with 9 bases sitting between them. The CDR3 covers 13 residues. Here the CDR3 DNA reads TGTGCCAGCAGCTTATGGGGGGCGGATACGCAGTATTTT. Amino acid sequence: CASSLWGADTQYF.

The DNA of the CDR3 is TGCAGCGTTGAGTGGGACAGGGCGAGGAGTGCTGAAGCTTTCTTT. As protein: CSVEWDRARSAEAFF. This sequence joins TRBV29-1 and TRBJ1-1, with TRBD1 matching over 9 bases. The ends lost 3 bases at V and 6 bases at J; junction bases unmatched: 11. The CDR3 loop spans 15 amino acids. The germline V gene has CDR1 SQVTM and CDR2 ANQGSEA.

This clone was seen only once. The chain joins TRBV5-5 to TRBJ2-7; 7 bases are shared with TRBD1. With V trimmed by 3 bases and J by 2 bases, 5 bases remained unmatched. There are 14 residues in the CDR3. Germline CDR1 and CDR2: SGHKS and YYEKEE (reference sequence). CDR3 residues: CASSWPDRPYEQYF. CDR3 coding DNA: TGTGCCAGCAGCTGGCCGGACAGGCCCTACGAGCAGTACTTC.

The V gene is TRBV18, the J gene TRBJ2-3; the D is unclear. Germline CDR1 reads KGHSH; CDR2 reads LQKENI. This CDR3 comprises 14 residues. Between the trimmed V and J ends, which lost 4 bases and 4 bases, there was a span of 12 bases. CDR3 sequence (DNA): TGTGCCAGCTCACTCGCTACCTTGGCAGATACGCAGTATTTT. It encodes CASSLATLADTQYF.